Following are 32 T cell receptor beta chains from one sample sequenced in a study of OX40 agonist ivuxolimab in advanced cancers. The library was built by means of the immunoSEQ multiplex PCR assay. TCRdb obtained this table from immuneACCESS and retained in-frame rearrangements with V and J assigned. These tables miss some clones; where compared with another copy, unresolved V genes account for less than half of the shortfall, and the remainder is unexplained. The sample table contains about 17,000 clones; only one count was recorded for approximately 86% of them. The ten biggest clones cover 15% to 20% of the sample. This sample comprised CD4+ or CD8+ T cells sorted from blood, obtained in a trial of the OX40 agonist ivuxolimab. The receptors come from an adult with an advanced solid tumor such as melanoma, head and neck, liver or kidney cancer.

This rearrangement joins TRBV4-1 to TRBJ1-5; D not certain. The CDR3 runs to 14 residues. Trimming stripped 0 bases from V and 6 bases from J, with 9 bases between. CDR1 is MGHRA and CDR2 is YSYEKL in the germline V gene. The CDR3 region has the DNA TGCGCCAGCAGCCAAGAAAGGATGTTTCAGCCCCAGCATTTT. Translating it yields CASSQERMFQPQHF.

The chain couples TRBV30 to TRBJ2-1; 9 bases agree with TRBD2. V shed 3 bases and J 9 bases; nucleotides not matched to a gene: 9. Germline lookup yields CDR1 GTSNPN and CDR2 SVGIG (reference sequence). There are 14 residues in the CDR3. CDR3 in DNA: TGTGCCTGGAGGGCTAGCGGGGCACCAATTGAGCAGTTCTTC. Its translation is CAWRASGAPIEQFF.

The rearrangement uses TRBV7-9 and TRBJ2-5; D unclear. Germline-derived CDR1 and CDR2 are SEHNR and FQNEAQ (reference sequence). The CDR3 is 12 amino acids. V dropped 2 bases and J dropped 2 bases, with 3 bases sitting between them. The CDR3 loop reads CASSLLQETQYF. DNA of the CDR3: TGTGCCAGCAGCTTACTACAAGAGACCCAGTACTTC.

This chain joins TRBV7-8 and TRBJ2-2; 10 bases are a match to TRBD2. Germline values: CDR1 SGHVS, CDR2 FQNEAQ. This CDR3 region has 15 residues. V was clipped by 5 bases and J by 7 bases; unmatched bases: 7. CDR3 sequence (DNA): TGTGCCAGCAGCCAACCGGGACTAGCGAACGGGGAGCTGTTTTTT. Amino acids: CASSQPGLANGELFF.

The rearrangement joins TRBV5-4 to TRBJ2-6; TRBD2 matches at 7 bases. The germline CDR1 and CDR2 sequences are SGHNT and YYREEE (reference sequence). V gave up 4 bases and J gave up 9 bases; unmatched junction bases: 13. The CDR3 loop spans 16 amino acids. The CDR3 spells CASSRPGREEDNVLTF. In DNA form, the CDR3 reads TGTGCCAGCAGCCGCCCGGGGAGGGAAGAGGACAACGTCCTGACTTTC.

The chain couples TRBV19 to TRBJ2-2; no definite D call. Looked up from germline, CDR1 is LNHDA and CDR2 is SQIVND (reference sequence). With 4 bases removed from V and 5 bases from J, the gap between germline ends came to 14 bases. The CDR3 loop spans 15 amino acids. As DNA, the CDR3 is TGTGCCAGTAGTACAAAGGAAGGGCGGACCGGGGAGCTGTTTTTT. Its protein product is CASSTKEGRTGELFF. Supplemented by reference TRBV19 and TRBJ2-2, the full variable domain reads DGGITQSPKYLFRKEGQNVTLSCEQNLNHDAMYWYRQDPGQGLRLIYYSQIVNDFQKGDIAEGYSVSREKKESFPLTVTSAQKNPTAFYLCASSTKEGRTGELFFGEGSRLTVL.

The CDR3 loop reads CASSLGASGIVREQFF. For the CDR3, the DNA is TGTGCCAGCAGCTTAGGGGCCAGCGGGATTGTACGCGAGCAGTTCTTC. This sequence joins TRBV7-2 and TRBJ2-1, with 7 bases matching TRBD2. This CDR3 comprises 16 residues. Per germline, CDR1 SGHTA and CDR2 FQGNSA. V shed 1 base and J 10 bases; nucleotides not matched to a gene: 13.

The chain recombines TRBV6-6 with TRBJ1-1; D is unclear. This CDR3 has 12 amino acids. Trimming shortened V by 4 bases and J by 8 bases, and 11 bases separated the two germline ends. Germline V gives CDR1 MNHNY, CDR2 SVGAGI (reference sequence). CDR3 coding DNA: TGTGCCAGCAGTTCCCTTTTTATGGAAGCTTTCTTT. This encodes CASSSLFMEAFF.

CDR3 protein: CASSLDFLEQFF. The CDR3 region has the DNA TGTGCCAGCAGCTTGGACTTCTTGGAGCAGTTCTTC. The J gene is TRBJ2-1, the V gene TRBV5-4; D uncertain. CDR1 is SGHNT, CDR2 YYREEE, per germline (reference sequence). This CDR3 is built from 12 residues. V gave up 0 bases and J gave up 10 bases, with 8 bases separating them.

The V and J genes are TRBV27 and TRBJ1-6; 9 positions match TRBD1. The CDR3 extends over 16 amino acids. V dropped 3 bases and J dropped 7; count of bases not matched to a gene: 7. CDR1 and CDR2 (germline): MNHEY, SMNVEV (reference sequence). CDR3 DNA: TGTGCCAGCAGTTTTGGGACAGGGAGGGGGAATTCACCCCTCCACTTT. Translating gives CASSFGTGRGNSPLHF.

The chain joins TRBV18 to TRBJ1-1, with unresolved D. V was trimmed by 3 bases and J by 1 base, leaving 6 bases between them. Germline CDR1 reads KGHSH; CDR2 reads LQKENI. The CDR3 is made up of 13 amino acids. The CDR3 DNA is TGTGCCAGCTCACCTCAGACGAACACTGAAGCTTTCTTT. This encodes CASSPQTNTEAFF.

The chain is built from TRBV5-1 and TRBJ2-1; TRBD2 aligns across 12 bases. The J segment lost 6 bases and the V segment lost 1 base, leaving 2 bases of the junction unmatched. This CDR3 has 15 amino acids. Germline V gives CDR1 SGHRS, CDR2 YFSETQ. In DNA form, the CDR3 reads TGCGCCAGCAGCTTGCGGACTAGCGGGGTCAATGAGCAGTTCTTC. Protein: CASSLRTSGVNEQFF.

This chain links TRBV5-6 with TRBJ1-3; the D is unclear. The germline CDR1 and CDR2 sequences are SGHDT and YYEEEE. Trimming removed 4 bases at V and 0 bases at J, with 5 bases between. This CDR3 region has 13 residues. CDR3 in DNA: TGTGCCAGCAGCCTCAACTCTGGAAACACCATATATTTT. The encoded protein is CASSLNSGNTIYF.

The chain employs TRBV7-8 and TRBJ1-5; D is unclear. The CDR3 is 15 amino acids. Trimming left V 1 base short and J 0 bases short, with 7 bases between. Germline V gives CDR1 SGHVS, CDR2 FQNEAQ. The CDR3 loop reads CASSLVTTSNQPQHF. In nucleotides, the CDR3 is TGTGCCAGCAGCTTAGTAACAACTAGCAATCAGCCCCAGCATTTT.

This chain joins TRBV5-1 and TRBJ1-2; D unclear. The germline V and J ends were trimmed by 3 bases and 1 base, with 7 bases remaining between them. This CDR3 has 13 residues. CDR1 and CDR2 from the germline V gene are SGHRS and YFSETQ. The chain's CDR3 is CASSSGINYGYTF. DNA for the CDR3: TGCGCCAGCAGCTCGGGGATTAACTATGGCTACACCTTC.

The V and J genes are TRBV5-4 and TRBJ2-7; D may match TRBD1 or TRBD2 (5 bases each). CDR3 length: 16 amino acids. Per the germline V gene, CDR1 is SGHNT and CDR2 is YYREEE (reference sequence). V dropped 1 base and J dropped 3 bases, with 17 bases sitting between them. DNA of the CDR3: TGTGCCAGCAGCTTGCCCTACCCCGGGACCCACTACGAGCAGTACTTC. It yields the protein CASSLPYPGTHYEQYF.

V is TRBV7-2 and J is TRBJ2-3; no firm D call. V lost 5 bases and J lost 0, with 0 bases in between. The CDR3 has 11 residues. CDR1 and CDR2 from the germline V gene are SGHTA and FQGNSA. The CDR3 sequence is CASSSTDTQYF. CDR3 nucleotide sequence: TGTGCCAGCAGCAGCACAGATACGCAGTATTTT. The full variable domain, rest sourced from reference TRBV7-2 and TRBJ2-3, is GAGVSQSPSNKVTEKGKDVELRCDPISGHTALYWYRQSLGQGLEFLIYFQGNSAPDKSGLPSDRFSAERTGGSVSTLTIQRTQQEDSAVYLCASSSTDTQYFGPGTRLTVL.

The CDR3 sequence is CASSPAGQGPYEQYF. CDR3 bases: TGTGCCAGCAGCCCCGCGGGACAGGGTCCGTACGAGCAGTACTTC. The V call is TRBV5-4, the J call TRBJ2-7; 9 nucleotides line up with TRBD1. Germline CDR1 reads SGHNT; CDR2 reads YYREEE (reference sequence). The CDR3 is 15 amino acids. Trimming removed 4 bases from V and 4 bases from J; junction bases left unmatched: 9.

The chain links TRBV29-1 to TRBJ2-3; TRBD1 aligns across 7 bases. Germline loops: CDR1 SQVTM, CDR2 ANQGSEA. This CDR3 has 12 amino acids. With 4 bases clipped from V and 4 bases from J, the junction kept 2 bases outside the gene matches. The CDR3 loop reads CSVGQGADTQYF. Here the CDR3 DNA reads TGCAGCGTTGGACAGGGTGCAGATACGCAGTATTTT.

The chain recombines TRBV7-2 with TRBJ2-7; D is unclear. Trimming shortened V by 5 bases and J by 2 bases, and 16 bases separated the two germline ends. Germline assignment: CDR1 SGHTA and CDR2 FQGNSA. The CDR3 loop spans 15 amino acids. The DNA of the CDR3 is TGTGCCAGCAGCCTAAGCGTGGTACTTCCCTACGAGCAGTACTTC. Translation: CASSLSVVLPYEQYF.

The chain has TRBV28 and TRBJ2-1; 11 positions agree with TRBD2. This CDR3 has 14 amino acids. Trimming at V came to 5 bases and at J to 6 bases, leaving 3 bases not matched to a gene. Germline V gene lookup returns CDR1 MDHEN and CDR2 SYDVKM. The CDR3 DNA sequence: TGTGCCAGCAGTACTAGCGGGAGACTCAATGAGCAGTTCTTC. The encoded protein is CASSTSGRLNEQFF. Full variable domain (missing parts from reference TRBV28 and TRBJ2-1): DVKVTQSSRYLVKRTGEKVFLECVQDMDHENMFWYRQDPGLGLRLIYFSYDVKMKEKGDIPEGYSVSREKKERFSLILESASTNQTSMYLCASSTSGRLNEQFFGPGTRLTVL.

This rearrangement joins TRBV19 to TRBJ1-2; 8 bases match TRBD1. This CDR3 is built from 15 residues. Germline V gives CDR1 LNHDA, CDR2 SQIVND (reference sequence). V trimming: 10 bases; J trimming: 5 bases; junction bases outside the gene matches: 15. The CDR3 spells CATHRGDPPLYGYTF. The CDR3 DNA sequence: TGTGCCACCCACAGGGGGGACCCCCCGCTTTATGGCTACACCTTC.

The V call is TRBV28, the J call TRBJ1-6; D is unresolved. Trimming cost V 4 bases and J 7 bases, with 5 bases left between them. The CDR3 length is 12 residues. The V gene's germline CDR1 is MDHEN and CDR2 SYDVKM. CDR3 loop: CASSSRNSPLHF. The CDR3 bases are TGTGCCAGCAGTTCCCGGAATTCACCCCTCCACTTT.

The chain couples TRBV29-1 to TRBJ2-7; 13 bases agree with TRBD2. With 7 bases clipped from V and 4 bases from J, the junction kept 7 bases outside the gene matches. The CDR3 loop spans 14 amino acids. Per the germline V gene, CDR1 is SQVTM and CDR2 is ANQGSEA. The CDR3 DNA reads TGCAGCGCCACCGGGACTAGCGGGATTTACGAGCAGTACTTC. Amino acid sequence: CSATGTSGIYEQYF.

By share, this clone counts as medium-sized. V and J are TRBV5-4 and TRBJ2-7, with D maybe TRBD2 (5 bases). The length of the CDR3 is 15 residues. Germline CDR1 and CDR2: SGHNT and YYREEE (reference sequence). Trimming pared 0 bases from V and 3 bases from J, leaving 13 bases between. In nucleotides, the CDR3 is TGTGCCAGCAGCTTGGGGCGGAGCCGGGGCTACGAGCAGTACTTC. Translation gives CASSLGRSRGYEQYF.

The chain employs TRBV29-1 and TRBJ1-4; the D is unclear. The CDR3 is made up of 14 amino acids. V lost 6 bases and J 3 bases, leaving 14 bases between the germline ends. The germline V gene has CDR1 SQVTM and CDR2 ANQGSEA. CDR3 sequence (DNA): TGCAGCGTCCCAATGGGTGCGGCTAATGAAAAACTGTTTTTT. It codes for CSVPMGAANEKLFF.

V gene TRBV28 combines with J gene TRBJ1-6; a possible D gene is TRBD1 (5 bases). CDR1 is MDHEN, CDR2 SYDVKM, per germline. The CDR3 runs 14 residues. Trimming took 3 bases from V and 5 from J, leaving 8 bases between them. The CDR3 sequence: CASSLGQHNSPLHF. The CDR3 bases are TGTGCCAGCAGTTTGGGGCAGCATAATTCACCCCTCCACTTT.

The rearrangement links TRBV9 to TRBJ2-1, with unresolved D. The germline CDR1 and CDR2 sequences are SGDLS and YYNGEE. Trimming cost V 4 bases and J 1 base, with 3 bases left between them. The CDR3 spans 12 residues. For the CDR3, the DNA is TGTGCCAGCAGCCCATCCTACAATGAGCAGTTCTTC. Amino acids: CASSPSYNEQFF.

The rearrangement links TRBV5-6 to TRBJ2-7, with 8 bases matching TRBD1. The CDR3 loop spans 15 amino acids. Per germline, CDR1 SGHDT and CDR2 YYEEEE. With 3 bases clipped from V and 2 bases from J, the junction kept 7 bases outside the gene matches. CDR3 sequence reads: CASSSPGTGPYEQYF. The CDR3, as DNA: TGTGCCAGCAGCTCCCCCGGGACAGGCCCCTACGAGCAGTACTTC.

The V gene is TRBV5-1, the J gene TRBJ2-7; possibly TRBD1 or TRBD2 for D (5 bases each). Germline CDR1 and CDR2: SGHRS and YFSETQ. Trimming removed 3 bases from V and 1 base from J, with 17 bases in between. This CDR3 has 16 residues. CDR3 DNA sequence: TGCGCCAGCAGCTCGTATGGGACCGGATATTCCTACGAGCAGTACTTC. This codes for CASSSYGTGYSYEQYF.

The chain employs TRBV6-5 and TRBJ2-7; tentatively, D is TRBD2 (5 bases). The CDR3 runs 13 residues. V was trimmed by 6 bases and J by 3 bases, leaving 12 bases between them. CDR1 and CDR2 from the germline V gene are MNHEY and SVGAGI. CDR3 protein: CASSSQAGYEQYF. The CDR3 DNA is TGTGCCAGCAGCTCCCAGGCGGGCTACGAGCAGTACTTC.

The chain employs TRBV21-1 and TRBJ1-1; the DNA was not compared with TRBD1, the D call given in the table. TRBV21-1 is a listed pseudogene. The CDR3 is 16 residues long. CDR3 nucleotides: TGTGCCAGCAGCATCGGACAGGGCTTGGGGGACACTGAAGCTTTCTTT. Translation gives CASSIGQGLGDTEAFF.